This T cell receptor (beta chain) came from a study of CD8+CD57+ T cells in acquired aplastic anemia. In the study overall: Sorted CD4+ and CD8+ cells yielded approximately 3.4 ug of DNA on average. The study, taken as a whole, reports: The CD8+ Simpson's diversity of patients and controls was not significantly different.

Flow cytometry had shown expanded CD8+CD57+ cells in the patients chosen for sequencing. No patient had been given any therapy when blood was sampled. Profiling that covered TCR beta VDJ and CDR3 relied on genomic DNA as its template. TCRdb reanalysed the reads using MiXCR and keeps one entry per CDR3 protein. The table records 120,000 or so distinct CDR3 sequences, about 43% of them present only once. In its sample, this clonotype was seen many times. Its cognate antigen is unknown. CDR3 length: 10 amino acids. Germline V CDR1 and CDR2: SEHNR, FQNEAQ (reference sequence). Trimming left V 9 bases short and J 4 bases short, with 4 bases between.

The source of this sequence is a human donor with aplastic anemia. Sequenced input: sorted CD4+, CD8+, or CD8+CD57+ T cells (not recorded which) from PBMCs. The chain uses TRBV7-9 and TRBJ1-3; D gene ambiguous. CDR3 DNA: TGTGCCAGTAGAGGAAACACCATATATTTT. Its protein product is CASRGNTIYF.